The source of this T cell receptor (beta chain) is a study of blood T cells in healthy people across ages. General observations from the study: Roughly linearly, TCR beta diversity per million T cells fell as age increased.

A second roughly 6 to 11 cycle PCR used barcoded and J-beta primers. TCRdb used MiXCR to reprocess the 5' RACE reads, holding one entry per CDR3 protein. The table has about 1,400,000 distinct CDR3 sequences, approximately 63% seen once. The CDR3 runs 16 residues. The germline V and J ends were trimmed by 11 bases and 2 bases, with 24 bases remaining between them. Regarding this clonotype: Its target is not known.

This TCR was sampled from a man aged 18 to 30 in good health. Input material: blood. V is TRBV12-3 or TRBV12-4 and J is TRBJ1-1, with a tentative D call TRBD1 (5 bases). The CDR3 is CAGRRGRSTSNTEAFF. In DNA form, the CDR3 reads TGTGCCGGCCGGCGGGGCCGATCGACTTCCAACACTGAAGCTTTCTTT.